These 15 T cell receptor beta chains share one sample of origin, sequenced in a study of T cells in Graves' hyperthyroidism and ophthalmopathy. Researchers amplified the TCR beta CDR3 regions from RNA transcripts. The HTBI primer set drove a first-round RT-PCR of the TCR CDR3. TCRdb ran MiXCR on the multiplex PCR reads and lists one entry per CDR3 protein. This repertoire shows roughly 500,000 distinct CDR3 sequences, about half found once; its top ten account for about 20%. Sequencing was done on a sample of peripheral blood or thyroid tissue (not recorded which). These receptors all come from an adult woman with Graves' disease, either hyperthyroidism or ophthalmopathy (not recorded which).

The chain joins TRBV24-1 to TRBJ2-2; perhaps TRBD2 as D (5 bases). The CDR3 has 15 amino acids. Trimming left V 9 bases short and J 5 bases short, with 18 bases between. From germline, CDR1 is KGHDR and CDR2 SFDVKD. The CDR3, as DNA: TGTGCCACCCAGAGGACTTCTGGACGGACCGGGGAGCTGTTTTTT. Protein: CATQRTSGRTGELFF.

This clonotype turned up a few times. V gene TRBV11-2 combines with J gene TRBJ1-2; D perhaps matches TRBD1 (5 bases). V was trimmed by 1 base and J by 0 bases, leaving 12 bases between them. In germline, CDR1 is SGHAT, CDR2 FQNNGV. The CDR3 consists of 16 residues. The CDR3: CASSLARGRSNYGYTF. DNA of the CDR3: TGTGCCAGCAGCTTAGCCCGGGGACGGTCTAACTATGGCTACACCTTC.

This rearrangement joins TRBV7-6 to TRBJ2-7, with TRBD2 matching 8 bases. The germline CDR1 and CDR2 sequences are SGHVS and FNYEAQ. The CDR3 consists of 12 residues. V trimming: 5 bases; J trimming: 9 bases; junction bases outside the gene matches: 6. The CDR3 nucleotides read TGTGCCAGCAGCGCCGGGGGGGAGGTGCAGTACTTC. It translates to CASSAGGEVQYF.

This clonotype was observed many times. This rearrangement joins TRBV3-1 to TRBJ2-5; TRBD2 might be the D (6 bases). V lost 3 bases and J lost 5, with 10 bases in between. The CDR3 has 13 amino acids. Germline CDR1 LGHDT, CDR2 YNNKEL (reference sequence). The CDR3 is CASSQGLRETQYF. CDR3 DNA: TGTGCCAGCAGCCAGGGACTTCGGGAGACCCAGTACTTC.

With regard to this clonotype: This sequence may be a read error, since a much larger clone differs from it by one base. The chain links TRBV7-3 to TRBJ1-5; D remains unclear. Germline V lookup: CDR1 SGHTA, CDR2 FQGTGA. The CDR3 spans 15 residues. CDR3: CASSRDGTVNQPQHF. The CDR3 DNA sequence: TGCGCCAGCAGCCGAGATGGCACAGTCAATCAGCCCCAGCATTTT.

This clonotype showed up just a few times. The V gene is TRBV7-8, the J gene TRBJ1-1; D possibly corresponds to TRBD1 (5 bases). Germline CDR1 SGHVS, CDR2 FQNEAQ. Trimming shortened V by 5 bases and J by 10 bases, and 29 bases separated the two germline ends. CDR3 length: 17 amino acids. CDR3 in DNA: TGTGCCAGCAGCCCTATTGTGGGATACGGACTGGGGACGAGAGCTTTCTTT. Translating it yields CASSPIVGYGLGTRAFF.

A word on this clonotype: This may arise from a read error, as a much more abundant clone is one base away. The V gene is TRBV7-9, the J gene TRBJ2-7; 7 bases agree with TRBD2. The CDR3 is 17 residues long. The V gene end was trimmed by 5 bases and the J gene end by 1 base; junction bases not matched to a gene: 14. From germline, CDR1 is SEHNR and CDR2 FQNEAQ (reference sequence). The CDR3 here is CASSPNVGPSGSYEQYF. The CDR3 bases are TGTGCCAGCAGCCCCAACGTAGGGCCTAGCGGTTCCTACGAGCAGTACTTC.

V is TRBV7-9 and J is TRBJ1-2; maybe TRBD1 (6 bases). This CDR3 contains 15 residues. The germline V gene encodes CDR1 SEHNR and CDR2 FQNEAQ (reference sequence). V dropped 1 base and J dropped 2 bases, with 11 bases sitting between them. The CDR3 spells CASSLVGQINYGYTF. CDR3 DNA sequence: TGTGCCAGCAGCTTAGTAGGACAGATAAACTATGGCTACACCTTC.

This clonotype showed up many times. The chain combines TRBV28 with TRBJ1-2; TRBD1 matches at 7 bases. The V segment lost 8 bases and the J segment 3 bases; nucleotides outside the gene matches: 6. The CDR3 is 13 amino acids. Germline values: CDR1 MDHEN, CDR2 SYDVKM. For the CDR3, the DNA is TGTGCCAGCCGCACCGGACAGGACTATGGCTACACCTTC. This sequence encodes CASRTGQDYGYTF.

The rearrangement links TRBV7-3 to TRBJ2-2, with 11 bases lining up with TRBD2. CDR1 and CDR2 from the germline V gene are SGHTA and FQGTGA. Trimming took 4 bases from V and 5 from J; bases not matched to a gene: 6. The CDR3 length is 16 residues. The CDR3 is CASSSLAGGTTGELFF. The CDR3 DNA reads TGTGCCAGCAGCTCCCTAGCGGGAGGCACAACCGGGGAGCTGTTTTTT.

The chain recombines TRBV14 with TRBJ1-4, with D tentatively TRBD1 (5 bases). The V end was cut by 2 bases, the J end by 8 bases, with 9 bases between. The CDR3 has 13 amino acids. CDR1 and CDR2 (germline): SGHDN, FVKESK. CDR3 sequence (DNA): TGTGCCAGCAGCCAAAGGGCAGGGGAAAAACTGTTTTTT. It encodes CASSQRAGEKLFF.

This clonotype was observed a handful of times. The chain carries TRBV5-1 and TRBJ1-6; 8 bases agree with TRBD1. CDR1 is SGHRS and CDR2 is YFSETQ in the germline V gene. The junction had 5 bases not matched to a gene; V was cut back by 4 bases and J by 8 bases. The CDR3 spans 14 residues. The CDR3 bases are TGCGCCAGCAGCCAGGGACAGGACTATTCACCCCTCCACTTT. Residues: CASSQGQDYSPLHF.

The CDR3 DNA reads as TGTGCCAGCAGTGATGGAGTAGGTGGGCTGGGGACCTCCTATGGCTACACCTTC. Protein product: CASSDGVGGLGTSYGYTF. This rearrangement joins TRBV25-1 to TRBJ1-2; TRBD1 might be the D (5 bases). The CDR3 is 18 amino acids. Per the germline V gene, CDR1 is MGHDK and CDR2 is SYGVNS. The V gene lost 3 bases and the J gene lost 4 bases, with 24 bases spanning the gap.

CDR3 nucleotides: TGTGCCAGCAGCTTATCGCCGGGAAAGGATCAGCCCCAGTACTTC. Encoded protein: CASSLSPGKDQPQYF. This rearrangement joins TRBV7-2 to TRBJ2-5; TRBD2 might be the D (5 bases). Trimming took 2 bases from V and 9 from J, leaving 19 bases between them. The CDR3 is 15 amino acids. Germline loops: CDR1 SGHTA, CDR2 FQGNSA.

This chain joins TRBV7-2 and TRBJ1-4; D remains ambiguous. V lost 1 base and J 7 bases, leaving 16 bases between the germline ends. Per germline, CDR1 SGHTA and CDR2 FQGNSA. CDR3 size: 16 residues. In DNA form, the CDR3 reads TGTGCCAGCAGCTTAGACTTGAAGCAGCCATCTGAAAAACTGTTTTTT. Protein sequence: CASSLDLKQPSEKLFF.